This T cell receptor (beta chain) is from a study of regulatory T cells in long-lasting Graves disease (dated by TCRdb to the early 2020s). As for the study more broadly: Newly diagnosed Graves' disease patients had taken antithyroid drugs for less than 3 months. A total of some 35 samples underwent TCR sequencing, from around 13 patients with persistent Graves' disease and 20 patients with newly diagnosed Graves' disease. The study was registered as a clinical trial and conducted in China. Peripheral blood TCR sequencing and RNA sequencing compared persistent Graves' disease patients with newly diagnosed Graves' disease patients. Overall study results and their limits: Persistent patients shared more public clonotypes among themselves (around 3,000) than newly diagnosed patients did (approximately 900). Persistent disease showed preferential use of TRBV28, TRBJ1-2 and TRBJ2-5, whereas newly diagnosed disease favored TRBV20-1 and TRBJ2-1. Because the primary lesion, thyroid tissue, could not be accessed, the study looked at peripheral blood alone. Lower TCR Shannon entropy and fewer highly expanded clones were observed in persistent Graves' disease patients than in newly diagnosed patients, which suggested clonal expansion. Sequencing and analysis were limited to the TCR beta chain. The authors noted that the small sample size was a limitation that may lower accuracy.

The CDR3, cysteine through phenylalanine, is 16 amino acids long. The kept DNA is CDR3 alone, 48 bases in frame from the first base. The germline V gene (reference sequence) supplies CDR1 LNHDA and CDR2 SQIVND. V drops 7 bases and J drops 0 bases, leaving 18 bases in between. This clonotype showed up many times. Its cognate antigen has yet to be identified. No base qualities exist here, and no much larger clone lies one base off it. The sample's time point, from its label and the paper: newly diagnosed GD, antithyroid drugs for less than 3 months. For both TCR sequencing and RNA sequencing, RNA was extracted from PBMCs in TRIzol. Graves' disease was diagnosed according to American Thyroid Association guidelines. Recruitment of patients was carried out at an endocrinology department in Xi'an, China. Each patient gave about 10 milliliters of peripheral blood, collected in an EDTA anticoagulant tube. Ficoll Paque Plus density gradient separation was used to isolate PBMCs, and no further T cell sorting was done. An Agilent 2100 Bioanalyzer and agarose gel were used to check RNA quality, and a NanoDrop 2000 was used to measure RNA concentration.

The library came from multiplex PCR. The sample was run on an Illumina HiSeq 4000. CDR3 regions were amplified by Arm-PCR with iRepertoire HTBI primers to construct TCR beta libraries. Gel purification was performed on PCR products prior to sequencing. On the authors' methods: Gene usage analysis of CDR3 amino acid clonotypes relied on the roughly 64 TRBV and about 15 TRBJ segments identified across samples. COPE and FqMerger were used to merge filtered high-quality paired reads into contigs. BLAST was used to align contigs to IMGT TRBV, TRBD and TRBJ reference genes, with CDR3 defined following IMGT. Any clonotype with a frequency above 0.1% was classified as a highly expanded clone. Shannon entropy served as the measure of repertoire diversity, while the Gini coefficient captured V-J evenness. Clonotypes shared by more than one individual were considered public. The raw public data were reprocessed by TCRdb itself: fastp quality trimming at Q25, MiXCR clonotype calling, in-frame beta chains only. CDR3 protein sequences are deduplicated, and each keeps its most common genes and DNA. What appears here as the V and J calls and clone size reflects TCRdb's work, not the paper's. Recorded for this sample are hundreds of thousands of distinct CDR3 sequences; 12% of them occurred a single time. The ten largest clonotypes hold 8% to 10% of the sample.

These data also formed part of another study, on T cells in Graves' hyperthyroidism and ophthalmopathy. From that second study: A patient counted as having stable Graves' hyperthyroidism if no progression to ophthalmopathy occurred over 18 months of follow-up. Hyperthyroidism patients were newly diagnosed, had a disease duration of under 2 months, and were aged 18 to 65 years. Exclusion was applied to patients with uncontrolled infections, other autoimmune diseases, pregnancy or lactation. Clinical symptoms, serum thyroxine and TRAb, thyroid ultrasound, and orbital computed tomography formed the basis for the diagnoses. The first round of RT-PCR for the TCR CDR3 was performed with the HTBI primer set and the Qiagen OneStep RT-PCR kit. Most expanded thyroid clonotypes (frequency above 0.001) were also detected in blood, a finding suggesting that blood repertoires may reflect thyroid immune responses. A 13 V-J signature model separated ophthalmopathy from stable hyperthyroidism, with 87.88% sensitivity and approximately 81% specificity in cross-validation and 80%/75% in testing. In validation, progression to ophthalmopathy was predicted by the model with nearly 71% sensitivity and around 76% specificity, a median of 6.5 months before onset. To identify distinguishing TCR V-J signatures, a discovery cohort of around 100 patients was used, comprising 40 to 45 with Graves' ophthalmopathy and around 57 with stable Graves' hyperthyroidism. An independent validation cohort of around 20 hyperthyroidism patients and approximately 17 patients who later progressed to ophthalmopathy tested prospective prediction of ophthalmopathy. The 100 discovery patients were divided at random into training and test sets in a 7:3 ratio. Thyroid tissue and blood T-cell repertoires from about six Graves' hyperthyroidism patients were also compared in the study. After blood sampling, hyperthyroidism patients were treated with methimazole at a starting dose of 30 mg daily, and ophthalmopathy patients were treated with high-dose intravenous methylprednisolone. Libraries were constructed in a second round of multiplex PCR, after which size selection and purification were performed. Sequencing of the libraries was done on an Illumina HiSeq2000 using paired-end 100 bp reads. SOAPnuke was used to process the raw data, throwing out any read that contained adapters or uncalled bases, had a mean Phred below 15, or lacked an exact constant-primer or identifier match. High-quality paired reads were merged using COPE v1.2.5, and each unique nucleotide sequence was defined as a clonotype. Clonotypes were aligned to IMGT TRBV, TRBD and TRBJ reference segments using MiTCR v1.1. Only V-J combinations with frequency above 0.0001, covering roughly 99% of repertoires, were analysed. A TCS score was defined as the ratio of F50 (clonal expansion) to E x V (chaos), with BLOSUM62-based TCRdist applied between CDR3 peptides within each V-J. Welch's t-statistics and random forest reduced 450 to 600 V-J features to 13, which were used in a naive Bayes classifier (R e1071). No statistical method was used to set the sample size in advance, and investigators knew the group allocation. According to the paper, TCR Vbeta CDR3 sequencing was carried out on approximately 140 peripheral blood samples, which came from more than 40 ophthalmopathy, 75 or so hyperthyroidism and about 17 progressor patients.

The sequence derives from a woman aged 25-40 years with Graves disease. Donor details come from another sample of the same person, matched by shared clones. The sequence joins TRBV19 to TRBJ1-1, with TRBD1 as a weak D call on 6 bases. Material: peripheral blood mononuclear cells (PBMCs), obtained at new diagnosis, from a patient treated with antithyroid drugs. The DNA reads as follows: TGTGCCAGTACCCCGGGGGGGGCGCGGTTGAACACTGAAGCTTTCTTT. Translated, it reads CASTPGGARLNTEAFF.